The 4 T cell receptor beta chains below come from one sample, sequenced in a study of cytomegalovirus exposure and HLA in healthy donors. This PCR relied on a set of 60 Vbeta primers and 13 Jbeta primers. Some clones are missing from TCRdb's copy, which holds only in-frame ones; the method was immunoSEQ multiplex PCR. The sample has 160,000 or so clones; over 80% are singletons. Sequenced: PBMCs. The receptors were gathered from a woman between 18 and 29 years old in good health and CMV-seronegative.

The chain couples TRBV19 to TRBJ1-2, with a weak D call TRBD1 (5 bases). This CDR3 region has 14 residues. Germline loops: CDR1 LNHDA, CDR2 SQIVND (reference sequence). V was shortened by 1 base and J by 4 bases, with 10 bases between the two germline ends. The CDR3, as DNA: TGTGCCAGTAGTATAGTTGACAGAAGCTATGGCTACACCTTC. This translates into CASSIVDRSYGYTF. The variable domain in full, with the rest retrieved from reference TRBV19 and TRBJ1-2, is DGGITQSPKYLFRKEGQNVTLSCEQNLNHDAMYWYRQDPGQGLRLIYYSQIVNDFQKGDIAEGYSVSREKKESFPLTVTSAQKNPTAFYLCASSIVDRSYGYTFGSGTRLTVV.

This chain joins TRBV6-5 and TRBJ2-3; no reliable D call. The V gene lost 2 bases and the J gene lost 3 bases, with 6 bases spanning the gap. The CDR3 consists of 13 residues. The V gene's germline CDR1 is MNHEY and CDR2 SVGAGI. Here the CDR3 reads CASSYARTDTQYF. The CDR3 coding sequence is TGTGCCAGCAGTTACGCTCGGACAGATACGCAGTATTTT.

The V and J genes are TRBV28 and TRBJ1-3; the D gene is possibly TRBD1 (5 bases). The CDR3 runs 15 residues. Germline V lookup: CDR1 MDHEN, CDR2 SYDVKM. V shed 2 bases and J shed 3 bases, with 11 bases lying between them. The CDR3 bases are TGTGCCAGCAGTTTAACAGACAGACATGGAAACACCATATATTTT. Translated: CASSLTDRHGNTIYF.

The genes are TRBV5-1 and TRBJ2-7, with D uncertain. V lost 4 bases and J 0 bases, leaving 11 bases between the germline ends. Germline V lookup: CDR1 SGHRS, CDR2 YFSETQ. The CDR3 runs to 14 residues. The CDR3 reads CASSPTTASYEQYF. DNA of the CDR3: TGCGCCAGCAGCCCGACGACTGCCTCCTACGAGCAGTACTTC.